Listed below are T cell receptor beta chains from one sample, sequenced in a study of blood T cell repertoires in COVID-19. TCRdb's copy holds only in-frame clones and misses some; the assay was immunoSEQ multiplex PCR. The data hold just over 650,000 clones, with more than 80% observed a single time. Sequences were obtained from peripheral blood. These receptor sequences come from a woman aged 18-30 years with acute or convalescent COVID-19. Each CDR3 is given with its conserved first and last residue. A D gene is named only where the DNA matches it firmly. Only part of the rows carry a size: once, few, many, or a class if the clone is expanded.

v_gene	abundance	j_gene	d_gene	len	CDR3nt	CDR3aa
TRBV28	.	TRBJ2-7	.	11	TGTGCCAGCACCGCACTATACGAGCAGTACTTC	CASTALYEQYF
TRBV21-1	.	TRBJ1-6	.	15	TGTGCCCCACTGAAGTATGTCTCCTATAATTCACCCCTCCACTTT	CAPLKYVSYNSPLHF
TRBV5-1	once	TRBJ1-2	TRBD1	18	TGCGCCAGCAGCTTCAACTCCAATTACGGAGGGGGCAACTATGGCTACACCTTC	CASSFNSNYGGGNYGYTF
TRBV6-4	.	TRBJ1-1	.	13	TGTGCCAGCAGATTGGACAGGAACACTGAAGCTTTCTTT	CASRLDRNTEAFF
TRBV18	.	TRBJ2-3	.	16	TGTGCCAGCTCACCAATAGGGCCAGGGGCGACAGATACGCAGTATTTT	CASSPIGPGATDTQYF
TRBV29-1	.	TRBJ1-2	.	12	TGCAGCGTCCGGGGGGGTAACTATGGCTACACCTTC	CSVRGGNYGYTF
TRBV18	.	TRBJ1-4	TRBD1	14	TGTGCCAGCTCACCCGACAGGGTCAATGAAAAACTGTTTTTT	CASSPDRVNEKLFF
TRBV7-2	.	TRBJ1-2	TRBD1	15	TGTGCCAGCAGCTTACTGGACAGGGCTAACTATGGCTACACCTTC	CASSLLDRANYGYTF
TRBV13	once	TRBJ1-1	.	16	TGTGCCAGCAGCTCGCAACCCGGGACACCTTACACTGAAGCTTTCTTT	CASSSQPGTPYTEAFF
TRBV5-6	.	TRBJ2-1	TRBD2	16	TGTGCCAGCAGCTTTCTGGGCGGGGGGCCTGAGAATGAGCAGTTCTTC	CASSFLGGGPENEQFF
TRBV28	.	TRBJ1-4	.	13	TGTGCCAGCAGTTTACCCCTGCGGGAAAAACTGTTTTTT	CASSLPLREKLFF
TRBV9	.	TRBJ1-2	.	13	TGTGCCAGCAGCGCGTCATCGGCGGAGGGCTACACCTTC	CASSASSAEGYTF
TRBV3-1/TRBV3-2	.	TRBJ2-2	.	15	TGTGCCAGCAGCGACAGGGCGGGGTCCGGCGGGGAGCTGTTTTTT	CASSDRAGSGGELFF
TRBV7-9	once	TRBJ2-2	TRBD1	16	TGTGCCAGCAGCCGAGGACAGGGGGTCGGCACCGGGGAGCTGTTTTTT	CASSRGQGVGTGELFF
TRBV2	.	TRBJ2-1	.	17	TGTGCCTTCCGGGGGACCCCCAAAGGTGCCTCCTACAATGAGCAGTTCTTC	CAFRGTPKGASYNEQFF
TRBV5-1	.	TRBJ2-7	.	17	TGCGCCAGCAGCCTGACCCCGGACAGCACCGGATCCTACGAGCAGTACTTC	CASSLTPDSTGSYEQYF
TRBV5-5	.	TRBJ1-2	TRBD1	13	TGTGCCAGCAGCACAGGGGGCTCCGGCGGCTACACCTTC	CASSTGGSGGYTF
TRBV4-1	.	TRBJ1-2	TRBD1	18	TGCGCCAGCAGCCAAGATGGGACAGGGGGGCCCGATCGGCGAGGCTACACCTTC	CASSQDGTGGPDRRGYTF
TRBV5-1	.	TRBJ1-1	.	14	TGCGCCAGCAGTGCAGGGGTGATGGACACTGAAGCTTTCTTT	CASSAGVMDTEAFF
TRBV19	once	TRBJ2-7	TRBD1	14	TGTGCCAGTAGTATTGGGACAGGGGCCTACGAGCAGTACTTC	CASSIGTGAYEQYF
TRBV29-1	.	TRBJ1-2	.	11	TGCAGCGTTGAAGATCTTAATGGCTACACCTTC	CSVEDLNGYTF
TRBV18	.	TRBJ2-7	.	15	TGTGCCAGCTCCCCAGTTGGGCAGGGGGGCTACGAGCAGTACTTC	CASSPVGQGGYEQYF
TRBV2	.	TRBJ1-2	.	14	TGTGCCAGCAGTGAAGGAGTTCGGGAGGATGGCTACACCTTC	CASSEGVREDGYTF
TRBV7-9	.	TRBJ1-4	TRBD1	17	TGTGCCAGCAGCCGGGACAGGGAGGGGACAACTAATGAAAAACTGTTTTTT	CASSRDREGTTNEKLFF
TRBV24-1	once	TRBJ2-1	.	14	TGTGCCACCAGTGACTCAGGGAACTACAATGAGCAGTTCTTC	CATSDSGNYNEQFF
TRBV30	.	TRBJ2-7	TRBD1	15	TGTGCCTGGAGTGTACTGGCAGGGGGCCTCGGCGAGCAGTACTTC	CAWSVLAGGLGEQYF
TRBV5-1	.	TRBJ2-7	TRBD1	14	TGCGCCAGCAGCTTGGAACCAGGGGGCCACGAGCAGTACTTC	CASSLEPGGHEQYF
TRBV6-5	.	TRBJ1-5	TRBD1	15	TGTGCCAGCCGCGGACAGGGCTGGGGCAATCAGCCCCAGCATTTT	CASRGQGWGNQPQHF
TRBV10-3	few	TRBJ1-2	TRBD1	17	TGTGCCATCAGTGGGCCGCCGGGACAGGGGGCGAACTATGGCTACACCTTC	CAISGPPGQGANYGYTF
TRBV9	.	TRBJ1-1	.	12	TGTGCCAGCAGCGTAGATAGAGGGTTAGTTTTCTTT	CASSVDRGLVFF
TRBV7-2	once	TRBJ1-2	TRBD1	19	TGTGCCAGCAGCTTAGATTTGTACTGGACAGGGGGCTGGTATTATGGCTACACCTTC	CASSLDLYWTGGWYYGYTF
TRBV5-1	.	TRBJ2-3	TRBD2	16	TGCGCCAGCAGCTCACTAGCGGGGGGGCCAACAGATACGCAGTATTTT	CASSSLAGGPTDTQYF
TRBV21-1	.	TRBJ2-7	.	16	TGTGCCAGCAGCACGACAGGGAAAGGAGAGAACCAAGCCCAGTACTTC	CASSTTGKGENQAQYF